The TCR beta chain described here comes from a study of identical twins. TCRdb re-called the 5' RACE reads with MiXCR, one entry per CDR3 protein. The table lists 690,000 or so distinct CDR3 sequences, under 9% of them singletons. This clonotype was observed a single time. Its antigen is still unknown. Broader study findings: Possibly, invariant MAIT and iNKT cells partly confounded zero-insertion analyses. Abundant cord blood beta clonotypes carried fewer insertions; memory repertoires showed none.

Everyone who gave samples was a healthy Caucasian. This sample also appeared in a second study, on yellow fever vaccine responses in identical twins.

The sequenced sample consisted of PBMCs. This clonotype was obtained from a young woman in good health.

The CDR3 region has the DNA TGTGCCAGCAGTTGGGACATCCTAGATACGCAGTATTTT. It codes for CASSWDILDTQYF. V usage is TRBV7-9 and J usage is TRBJ2-3; D is possibly TRBD1 (6 bases). The germline V gene has CDR1 SEHNR and CDR2 FQNEAQ (reference sequence). Trimming removed 6 bases from V and 5 bases from J, with 12 bases in between. The CDR3 is made up of 13 amino acids.